The 8 T cell receptor beta chains below were found in one sample sequenced in a study of cytomegalovirus exposure and HLA in healthy donors. The PCR ran on 60 Vbeta and 13 Jbeta primers. The table came from immunoSEQ multiplex PCR; TCRdb's copy has only in-frame clones and leaves some out. The sample lists 150,000 to 200,000 clones, roughly 81% occurring once. The sample taken for sequencing was PBMCs. The source is a man younger than 40 in good health and CMV-seropositive.

The V call is TRBV7-2, the J call TRBJ1-4; TRBD1 might be the D (5 bases). CDR1 and CDR2 (germline): SGHTA, FQGNSA. This CDR3 comprises 14 residues. Trimming took 3 bases from V and 11 from J, leaving 16 bases between them. CDR3 residues: CASSFSRGREKLFF. CDR3 in DNA: TGTGCCAGCAGCTTCTCCCGGGGGAGGGAGAAACTGTTTTTT.

The V call is TRBV11-1, the J call TRBJ2-7, with D perhaps matching TRBD1 (6 bases). The germline CDR1 and CDR2 sequences are SGHAT and FQDESV (reference sequence). With 3 bases removed from V and 1 base from J, the gap between germline ends came to 13 bases. The CDR3 loop spans 15 amino acids. CDR3 amino acids: CASSFAGVGSYEQYF. CDR3 DNA: TGTGCCAGCAGCTTCGCAGGGGTTGGATCCTACGAGCAGTACTTC.

The chain combines TRBV7-8 with TRBJ2-5, with TRBD2 matching over 8 bases. V shed 5 bases, J shed 0 bases, and the junction held 20 bases outside the gene matches. Looked up from germline, CDR1 is SGHVS and CDR2 is FQNEAQ. CDR3 length: 20 amino acids. The CDR3 loop is CASSPHPGGRLAMYQETQYF. The CDR3 DNA reads TGTGCCAGCAGCCCCCACCCGGGGGGGCGACTAGCCATGTACCAAGAGACCCAGTACTTC.

The chain links TRBV10-3 to TRBJ1-2, with D hard to call. Trimming cost V 10 bases and J 2 bases, with 14 bases left between them. The CDR3 spans 13 residues. Germline values: CDR1 ENHRY, CDR2 SYGVKD. CDR3 sequence reads: CATARKENYGYTF. The CDR3 DNA follows: TGTGCCACTGCTCGAAAGGAGAACTATGGCTACACCTTC.

The rearrangement links TRBV5-1 to TRBJ2-1, with 9 bases identical to TRBD1. V trimming: 9 bases; J trimming: 4 bases; junction bases outside the gene matches: 11. Germline CDR1 is SGHRS and CDR2 is YFSETQ. This CDR3 region has 15 residues. CDR3 sequence reads: CATATGQGSYNEQFF. CDR3 nucleotides: TGCGCCACCGCCACAGGACAGGGGAGTTACAATGAGCAGTTCTTC.

This clone was recorded only once. The gene calls are TRBV6-6 and TRBJ1-2; D remains ambiguous. V lost 7 bases and J 7 bases, leaving 16 bases between the germline ends. CDR3 length: 13 residues. Germline CDR1 reads MNHNY; CDR2 reads SVGAGI (reference sequence). The CDR3 loop is CASTPTDLAGYTF. Here the CDR3 DNA reads TGTGCCAGCACCCCGACGGACCTAGCTGGCTACACCTTC.

V gene TRBV6-5 combines with J gene TRBJ1-4; 9 positions agree with TRBD1. CDR1 and CDR2 from the germline V gene are MNHEY and SVGAGI. V lost 6 bases, J lost 7 bases, and 0 bases stayed unmatched. The CDR3 runs 12 residues. This CDR3 is CASRDRGEKLFF. The CDR3 nucleotides are TGTGCCAGCAGGGACAGGGGTGAAAAACTGTTTTTT.

The J gene is TRBJ1-2, the V gene TRBV6-5, with 7 bases aligning to TRBD1. The germline gives CDR1 MNHEY, CDR2 SVGAGI. The J segment lost 4 bases and the V segment lost 6 bases, leaving 5 bases of the junction unmatched. The CDR3 has 13 amino acids. The CDR3 sequence is CASRSTGTYGYTF. The CDR3 DNA follows: TGTGCCAGCAGGTCGACAGGGACCTATGGCTACACCTTC.